The sequence of this T cell receptor (beta chain) was determined in a study of blood T cell repertoires in COVID-19. Turning to the study itself: T cells, B-cell-depleted T cells, or PBMCs supplied cDNA or gDNA.

Original handling: Reference gene primer amplification gave estimated nucleated cell counts. Sequencing was performed with immunoSEQ multiplex PCR; in TCRdb, only in-frame clones are kept and a portion is missing. V and J calls and clone size are given by that table; D and trimming were obtained from the DNA. Of about 220,000 clones in the sample, 70% to 90% were seen once. This CDR3 spans 15 amino acids. Trimming cost V 5 bases and J 4 bases; bases outside gene matches: 10. Germline values: CDR1 LNHDA, CDR2 SQIVND (reference sequence). This TCR came from a man aged 35 to 55 with acute or convalescent COVID-19. Material: peripheral blood. This chain uses TRBV19 with TRBJ1-2; 7 positions match TRBD1. The CDR3 DNA follows: TGTGCCAGTAGTGCCGCGGGACAGCAGCCCTATGGCTACACCTTC. Its translation is CASSAAGQQPYGYTF.